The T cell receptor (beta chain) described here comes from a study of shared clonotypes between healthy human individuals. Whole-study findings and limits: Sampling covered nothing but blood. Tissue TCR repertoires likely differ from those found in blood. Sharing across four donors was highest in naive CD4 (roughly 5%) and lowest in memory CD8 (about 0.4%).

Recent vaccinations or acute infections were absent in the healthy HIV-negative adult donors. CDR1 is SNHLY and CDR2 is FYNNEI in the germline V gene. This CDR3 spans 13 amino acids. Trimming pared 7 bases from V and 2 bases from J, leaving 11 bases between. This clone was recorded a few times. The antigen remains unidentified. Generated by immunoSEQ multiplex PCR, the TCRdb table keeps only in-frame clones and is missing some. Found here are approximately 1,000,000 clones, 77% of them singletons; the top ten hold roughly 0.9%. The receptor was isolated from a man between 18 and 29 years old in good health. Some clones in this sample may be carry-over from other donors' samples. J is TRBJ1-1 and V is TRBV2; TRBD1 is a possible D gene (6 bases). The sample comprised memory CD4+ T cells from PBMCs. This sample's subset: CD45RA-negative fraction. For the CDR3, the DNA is TGTGCCAGCACTGTACAGGGTAACACTGAAGCTTTCTTT. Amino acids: CASTVQGNTEAFF.